What follows is one T cell receptor (beta chain) and its context. Samples underwent the assay at deep level. Method: immunoSEQ multiplex PCR; TCRdb's copy keeps in-frame clones and lacks some. The sample includes roughly 2,300,000 clones, 80% to 95% of them seen just once. The source of the sample is a study of shared clonotypes between healthy human individuals. The V and J ends lost 6 bases and 6 bases, in that order; junction bases with no gene match: 9. The germline CDR1 and CDR2 sequences are SNHLY and FYNNEI. The CDR3 is made up of 14 amino acids. The clonotype originates from a man aged 18 to 29 in good health. Some clones in this sample may be carry-over from other donors' samples. The chain combines TRBV2 with TRBJ2-7, with 9 bases that match TRBD1. Sequenced sample: naive CD4+ T cells from PBMCs. Regarding subset: CD45RA+ positively selected. As DNA, the CDR3 is TGTGCCAGCAGCGACAGGACAGGGGCTCGCGAGCAGTACTTC. Protein product: CASSDRTGAREQYF.